The entry that follows covers one T cell receptor (beta chain) sequence. What it binds is not known. This CDR3 comprises 14 residues. Looked up from germline, CDR1 is SEHNR and CDR2 is FQNEAQ (reference sequence). V gave up 3 bases and J gave up 2 bases; unmatched junction bases: 3. These data originate in a study of beta chain features in type 1 diabetes. The study, taken as a whole, reports: People with Type 1 diabetes carried modestly yet significantly shorter TCRB CDR3s in all four CD4+ subsets. The similarity of naive, central memory and Treg TCRB repertoires appeared greater among patients than among healthy donors.

Reverse transcription of all isolated RNA meant that expressed TCRB transcripts were sequenced. Using immunoSEQ multiplex PCR, the repertoire was profiled, and TCRdb retains in-frame clones only, with some absent. The table records hundreds of thousands of clones, around 15% of them present only once. Post-sort purity exceeded 95% for all sorted populations. The sequencing sample was made of naive CD4+ T cells from blood. The V call is TRBV7-9, the J call TRBJ1-2, with 7 bases fitting TRBD1. The sequence came from a man between 18 and 35 years old with type 1 diabetes. CDR3 region: CASSFSTGNYGYTF. The CDR3 coding sequence is TGTGCCAGCAGCTTTTCGACAGGGAACTATGGCTACACCTTC.